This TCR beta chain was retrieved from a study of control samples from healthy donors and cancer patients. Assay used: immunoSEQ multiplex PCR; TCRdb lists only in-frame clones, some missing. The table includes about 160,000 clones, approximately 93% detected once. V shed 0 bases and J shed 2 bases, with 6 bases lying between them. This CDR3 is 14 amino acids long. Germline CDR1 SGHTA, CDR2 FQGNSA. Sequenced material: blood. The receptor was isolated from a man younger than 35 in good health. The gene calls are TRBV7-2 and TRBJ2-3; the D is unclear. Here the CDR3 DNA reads TGTGCCAGCAGCTTAGCGGGGAACACAGATACGCAGTATTTT. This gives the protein CASSLAGNTDTQYF. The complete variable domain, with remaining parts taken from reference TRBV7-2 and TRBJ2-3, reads GAGVSQSPSNKVTEKGKDVELRCDPISGHTALYWYRQSLGQGLEFLIYFQGNSAPDKSGLPSDRFSAERTGGSVSTLTIQRTQQEDSAVYLCASSLAGNTDTQYFGPGTRLTVL.